This T cell receptor (beta chain) was recorded in a study of T cell responses to AZD1222 COVID-19 vaccine. Study-wide results and caveats: Possibly, clonal diversity was underestimated; donors were largely white British and included more females. Just a handful of AZD1222 recipients were seropositive at baseline.

This CDR3 comprises 15 residues. The junction had 1 base not matched to a gene; V was cut back by 1 base and J by 6 bases. Germline lookup yields CDR1 LGHDT and CDR2 YNNKEL (reference sequence). Clones were read by immunoSEQ multiplex PCR, and TCRdb kept only the in-frame ones, dropping some. The sample yields about 150,000 clones, about nine tenths seen once. Details on this clone: Its target is unknown.

The clonotype was recovered from an adult in good health. The V gene is TRBV3-1 (or the pseudogene TRBV3-2), the J gene TRBJ2-3, with TRBD2 matching over 13 bases. This specimen consisted of peripheral blood, obtained on day 0 of AZD1222 vaccination. CDR3 in amino acids: CASSQVGLAGDTQYF. As DNA, the CDR3 is TGTGCCAGCAGCCAAGTGGGACTAGCGGGGGATACGCAGTATTTT.